This T cell receptor (beta chain) was identified in a study of T-cell memory formation after mild COVID-19 (dated by TCRdb to the early 2020s). Study-wide context: TCR sequence clusters from the two donors were found to be largely donor specific. The cohort comprised two young, previously healthy adult volunteers, one female and one male. In a couple of donors, T-cell clones that expanded and contracted after mild COVID-19 were tracked by sequencing TCRalpha and TCRbeta repertoires over time. What the authors observed across the whole study: Only two mild cases were covered in the study, and larger cohorts including severe cases with pre-infection samples were considered necessary. Some responding clones were detected in pre-infection memory, suggesting pre-existing cross-reactive memory T cells joined the SARS-CoV-2 response. SARS-CoV-2 specificity was not confirmed for the second-wave clones peaking on day 37. Clones that contracted from day 15 to 85 showed balanced CD4/CD8 phenotypes, whereas a second wave of clones that expanded from day 15 to 37 leaned towards CD4+. Contracting CD4+ clones appeared mostly in the CM and EM memory subsets, whereas CD8+ clones were enriched in EMRA.

As for this clonotype: Its antigen has not been determined. Base qualities are not provided; no much larger clone lies one nucleotide away.

The sequencer listed for this sample is Illumina NovaSeq 6000. cDNA libraries for TCRalpha and TCRbeta were prepared by 5'RACE using constant-segment primers, with sample barcodes and unique molecular identifiers added. Trizol reagent was used to extract RNA from every sample. Amplification of the libraries took two PCR steps, and the second step added a second sample barcode plus Illumina TruSeq adapters. The libraries were sequenced on an Illumina NovaSeq using 2 x 150 bp paired-end reads. As for how the authors treated the data: With migec v1.2.7, reads were demultiplexed and then collapsed into UMI-guided consensus sequences. Using mixcr v2.1.11, UMI consensuses were aligned to TRA and TRB V and J templates and then assembled into clonotypes. A clonotype was counted as expanded or contracted only when both edgeR and NoisET called the clonotype significant, with the noise models trained on biological replicates. For edgeR calls, the cutoffs were a false discovery rate-adjusted p below 0.01 and a log2 fold-change threshold of 1. PCA with hierarchical clustering of max-normalized trajectories of the 1000 most abundant clonotypes was used as exploratory dynamics analysis. Separately sequenced CD4+ and CD8+ repertoires were used to assign a CD4 or CD8 phenotype to each responding clone. TCRdb handled the public reads itself, with Q25 trimming in fastp and clone calling in MiXCR, and kept productive beta chains. Rows are combined by CDR3 protein, so each entry shows the most common genes and DNA. The V and J calls reflect TCRdb's pipeline rather than the authors' work. This sample has roughly 320,000 distinct CDR3 sequences in its table, and over 25% of those were observed once. The biggest ten clones account for 13% of the sample.

Ficoll-Paque density gradient centrifugation was the method used to isolate PBMCs. This clonotype originated in an adult woman who had mild COVID-19 (a few samples of this study predate the infection). The sample titles of this study are shuffled in the database, so cell type and time point are left out; the donor was told from shared clones. The specimen sequenced was PBMCs or a T cell subset sorted from them (not recorded which).

This receptor has the CDR3 CASSLQGGLSHNEQFF. The base sequence is TGTGCCAGCAGCCTACAGGGGGGGCTTAGTCACAATGAGCAGTTCTTC. The chain employs TRBV7-9 and TRBJ2-1; matching of 8 bases hints at TRBD1 as the D gene. The germline ends are 19 bases apart after V is trimmed by 5 bases and J by 5 bases. CDR1 and CDR2 (SEHNR, FQNEAQ) derive from the germline V gene (reference sequence). Including the terminal cysteine and phenylalanine, the CDR3 comprises 16 residues. The CDR3 DNA has 48 bases and is translated from base 1.